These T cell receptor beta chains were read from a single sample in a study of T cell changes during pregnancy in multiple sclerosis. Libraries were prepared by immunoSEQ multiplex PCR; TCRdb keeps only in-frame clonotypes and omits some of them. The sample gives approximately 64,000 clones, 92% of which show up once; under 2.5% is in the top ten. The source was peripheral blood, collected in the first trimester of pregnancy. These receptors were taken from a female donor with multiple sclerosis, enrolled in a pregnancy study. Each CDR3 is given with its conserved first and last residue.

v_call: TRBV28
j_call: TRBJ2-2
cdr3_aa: CASSPGTLANTGELFF

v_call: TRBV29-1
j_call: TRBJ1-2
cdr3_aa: CSVDSDQAPRESYTF

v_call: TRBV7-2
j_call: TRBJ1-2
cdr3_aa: CASSLNPGMDGYTF

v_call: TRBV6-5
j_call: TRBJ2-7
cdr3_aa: CASSWTGVGYEQYF

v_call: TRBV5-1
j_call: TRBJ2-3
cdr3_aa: CASTRRSGVTDTQYF

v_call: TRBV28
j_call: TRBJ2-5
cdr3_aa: CASRPSMNRETQYF

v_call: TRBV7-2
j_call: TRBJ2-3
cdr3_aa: CASSLHGRESGTQYF

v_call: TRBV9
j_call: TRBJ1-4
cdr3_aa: CASSVQGANEKLFF

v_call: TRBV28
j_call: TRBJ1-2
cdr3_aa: CASSLGGGRGGYTF

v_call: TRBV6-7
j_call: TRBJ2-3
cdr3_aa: CASSYSILQDTDTQYF

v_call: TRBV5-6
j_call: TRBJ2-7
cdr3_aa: CASSPAVGVKVEQYF

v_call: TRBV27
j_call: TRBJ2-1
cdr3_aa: CASKTSGLAGDEQFF

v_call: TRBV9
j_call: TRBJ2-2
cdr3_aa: CASSVSLAGGSTGELFF

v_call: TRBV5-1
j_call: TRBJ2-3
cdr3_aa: CASSLVGGSTDTQYF

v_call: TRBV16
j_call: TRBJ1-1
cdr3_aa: CASSPLRDLNTEAFF

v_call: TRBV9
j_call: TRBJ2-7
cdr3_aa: CASGGISGEQYF